These T cell receptor beta chains were read from a single sample in a study of shared clonotypes between healthy human individuals. Clones were sequenced by immunoSEQ multiplex PCR, and TCRdb holds only the in-frame ones, with some missing. Here the sample spans more than 450,000 clones, about four fifths being singletons. The source material was PBMCs. The receptor set was obtained from a middle-aged woman in good health. Some clones in this sample may be carry-over from other donors' samples. The conserved cysteine and the conserved F or W are not part of the CDR3 here. Fields, in order: V gene, CDR3 protein.

TRBV27 ASKWSGGAF
TRBV5-1 ASKLSPGQGINEQF
TRBV30 AWSVQDGSEQY
TRBV29-1 SGLTGINYGYT
TRBV10-3 AISGQQGGADTQY
TRBV6-6 ASSSMKYNEQF
TRBV28 ASSFVLGGANVLT
TRBV5-4 ASSSRDRGFEQY
TRBV4-1 ASSQRLAGGSNNYNEQF
TRBV10-3 AISEGIPDSGNTIY
TRBV19 ATKRGGEDTQY
TRBV2 ASSPETGGNQPQH
TRBV7-6 ASSSDRALINTEAF
TRBV18 ASCQGGQRADNYGYT
TRBV9 ASSVDGGSNEQF
TRBV11-2 ASSFAGRPNYGYT
TRBV5-1 ASSTELAGEQF
TRBV5-1 ASSSTAGGYFGEQF
TRBV5-6 ASSLGNGDTYEQY
TRBV5-1 ASSGHAQDAQY
TRBV2 ASSGQGNEQY
TRBV28 ASSSGTGLYYT
TRBV5-1 ASSLNQNTEAF
TRBV15 ATSRFIASSNTGELF
TRBV7-9 ASSLALGWDSAPLH
TRBV5-4 ASSLRQRYGYT
TRBV9 ASSVGDSEAF
TRBV10-3 AIRLNTGELF
TRBV11-2 ASSLAPRDYEQY
TRBV11-3 ASSPGLAGYNEQF
TRBV6-6 ASSSRTDYEQY
TRBV30 GIVRGRSDTEAF
TRBV28 ASSLWGSAAGSGEQY
TRBV7-2 ASSLMANTDTQY
TRBV27 ASSLPSASGHTDTQY
TRBV4-1 ASSRKGGGTEAF
TRBV7-9 ASSPAQRGVSDEQF
TRBV18 ASSPNPKETQY
TRBV15 ATSRGVGEGNTEAF
TRBV7-3 ASSSQGGNEQF
TRBV2 ASRRGLAGSTQY
TRBV30 AWSGGRNQPQH
TRBV4-2 ASSQDGDYTDTQY
TRBV7-6 ASSIGTSALSYNEQF
TRBV10-3 AIRDELRTSGGSTDTQY
TRBV6-1 ASITVPDNYGYT
TRBV7-8 ASSYSGFQETQY
TRBV19 ASSIGLDRETQY
TRBV10-3 AISEVTGTGPEKLF
TRBV28 ASSLMGMSYEKLF
TRBV2 ASSEIRDVAYGYT
TRBV29-1 SAGQSSYEQY
TRBV7-6 ASSLRRTEDSYNEQF
TRBV7-9 ASSLDLWLAGAGETQY
TRBV5-1 ASRSGTGRSNTEAF